These T cell receptor beta chains were read from a single sample in a study of regulatory T cells in long-lasting Graves disease. MiXCR, run by TCRdb on the multiplex PCR reads, gives a single entry per CDR3 protein. The profile shows 400,000 to 500,000 distinct CDR3 sequences, 13% to 15% of them singletons. In addition, the sample was reused for a study of T cells in Graves' hyperthyroidism and ophthalmopathy.

Here the sequenced sample was peripheral blood mononuclear cells (PBMCs), taken at new diagnosis, from a patient treated with antithyroid drugs. The origin of the receptors is a woman aged 50 to 60 with Graves disease. Each CDR3 is given with its conserved first and last residue. D genes are given only for firm matches. The size field is filled for only some rows; it gives once, few, many or a size class.

d_gene	v_gene	abundance	j_gene	CDR3nt	CDR3aa
-	TRBV20-1	many	TRBJ1-2	TGCAGTGCTAGAGATCTAAGTAGGTTTTTGTCTGGCTACACCTTC	CSARDLSRFLSGYTF
TRBD1	TRBV28	-	TRBJ2-7	TGTGCCAGCAGTGCATTTACAGGGGGTTTCGAGCAGTACTTC	CASSAFTGGFEQYF
TRBD2	TRBV7-8	many	TRBJ2-5	TGTGCCAGCAGCTGGGGACTAGCGGGAGGGAGGGGCCAAGAGACCCAGTACTTC	CASSWGLAGGRGQETQYF
-	TRBV2	many	TRBJ2-3	TGTGCCACCAACAGGGACTTCACAGATACGCAGTATTTT	CATNRDFTDTQYF
-	TRBV6-1	many	TRBJ2-2	TGTGCCAGCAGTGAAAGGACGCTTACCGGGGAGCTGTTTTTT	CASSERTLTGELFF
TRBD2	TRBV7-9	few	TRBJ2-2	TGTGCCAAAAACGGACTAGCGGGAGGGTCGGACACCGGGGAGCTGTTTTTT	CAKNGLAGGSDTGELFF
-	TRBV28	many	TRBJ2-3	TGTGCCAGCAGCTTGTCAGATACGCAGTATTTT	CASSLSDTQYF
-	TRBV28	many	TRBJ2-3	TGTGCCAGCAGTTTAGCCCCCTTTAGGCGAAACACAGATACGCAGTATTTT	CASSLAPFRRNTDTQYF
-	TRBV9	many	TRBJ2-7	TGTGCCAGCAGCGGTGGTGCGGGGTACGAGCAGTACTTC	CASSGGAGYEQYF
TRBD1	TRBV6-1	-	TRBJ1-3	TGTGCCAGCAGTACATATGACAGGGACGTTGGAAACACCATATATTTT	CASSTYDRDVGNTIYF
TRBD2	TRBV7-3	many	TRBJ2-1	TGTGCCAGCAGCTCCGCCCTGGCGGGAGTAGAGGAGCAGTTCTTC	CASSSALAGVEEQFF
-	TRBV6-5	-	TRBJ1-6	TGTGCCAGCAGTTTAGACCTCGCGCGGACACCCCTCCACTTT	CASSLDLARTPLHF
TRBD2	TRBV7-9	many	TRBJ2-1	TGTGCCAGCAGTTCCAGCTGGACTAGCGGGAGTTACGGAGGGTCGTACAATGAGCAGTTCTTC	CASSSSWTSGSYGGSYNEQFF
-	TRBV2	many	TRBJ2-2	TGTGCCAGCAGTGACTTGGGGCCGAACACCGGGGAGCTGTTTTTT	CASSDLGPNTGELFF
TRBD1	TRBV11-2	-	TRBJ2-7	TGTGCCAGCAGTTCGATCCGGGACAGGGAGTACGAGCAGTACTTC	CASSSIRDREYEQYF
TRBD1	TRBV7-3	-	TRBJ1-2	TGTGCCAGCAGTCCAGGGGGCGTTGGGTATGGCTACACCTTC	CASSPGGVGYGYTF
-	TRBV6-1	-	TRBJ1-5	TGTGCCAGCAGCCAACCCACGGTGGAGAGGCCCCAGCATTTT	CASSQPTVERPQHF
-	TRBV2	many	TRBJ2-3	TGTGCCAGCAACAGGCACTCTAGCACAGATACGCAGTATTTT	CASNRHSSTDTQYF
-	TRBV6-2/TRBV6-3	many	TRBJ1-3	TGTGCCAGCAGTTACTCCGCCTACGGGCCCTCTGGAAACACCATATATTTT	CASSYSAYGPSGNTIYF
-	TRBV19	many	TRBJ2-7	TGTGCCAGTAGTATATCCGGGCAGGTAATCTACGAGCAGTACTTC	CASSISGQVIYEQYF
TRBD1	TRBV20-1	many	TRBJ1-5	TGCAGTGCTAGACCCCAGGGACAGGTCCTTCAGCCCCAGCATTTT	CSARPQGQVLQPQHF
-	TRBV5-6	once	TRBJ1-1	TGTGCCAGCAGCACCTTGGGGGGGGCTGGGACTGAAGCTTTCTTT	CASSTLGGAGTEAFF
TRBD1	TRBV3-1	-	TRBJ1-5	TGTGCCAGCAGCCAAGGACAGGGGCTCCAGCCCCAGCATTTT	CASSQGQGLQPQHF
-	TRBV2	many	TRBJ1-5	TGTGCCAGCCGCAAGGGGGGCGGCCAGCCCCAGCATTTT	CASRKGGGQPQHF
-	TRBV6-2/TRBV6-3	few	TRBJ2-7	TGTGCCAGCGGATCGGTGAACTCCTACGAGCAGTACTTC	CASGSVNSYEQYF
-	TRBV7-9	-	TRBJ1-1	TGTGCCAGCAGCTTTGACCAGGGTATCACTGAAGCTTTCTTT	CASSFDQGITEAFF
TRBD1	TRBV12-3/TRBV12-4	many	TRBJ2-3	TGTGCCAGCAGTCAACCGGGACAGAACCCAGATACGCAGTATTTT	CASSQPGQNPDTQYF
-	TRBV19	few	TRBJ2-3	TGTGCCAGTAGTATCGCAGGGGGCACAGATACGCAGTATTTT	CASSIAGGTDTQYF
-	TRBV3-1	-	TRBJ1-1	TGTGCCAGCAGCCAAGAGGCAGTCGGGCTCACTGAAGCTTTCTTT	CASSQEAVGLTEAFF
TRBD1	TRBV28	few	TRBJ2-1	TGTGCCAGCAGTCCCGATTTGGGCAGGGGGCCCTACAATGAGCAGTTCTTC	CASSPDLGRGPYNEQFF
TRBD1	TRBV3-1	few	TRBJ2-7	TGTGCCAGCAGCCAAGGGTGGGCAGGGGGCGACTACGAGCAGTACTTC	CASSQGWAGGDYEQYF
TRBD1	TRBV9	many	TRBJ2-5	TGTGCCAGCAGCCCACGGACAGGGGGTAATCCGTACGAGACCCAGTACTTC	CASSPRTGGNPYETQYF
-	TRBV5-1	many	TRBJ1-1	TGCGCCAGCAGCCCCCGGGTCTTTGTAAACACTGAAGCTTTCTTT	CASSPRVFVNTEAFF
-	TRBV7-2	few	TRBJ2-3	TGTGCCAGCAGCTTAGTACTAGCCACAGATACGCAGTATTTT	CASSLVLATDTQYF
-	TRBV10-2	many	TRBJ1-4	TGCGCCAGCAGTGAGATGGGATCGGCTAATGAAAAACTGTTTTTT	CASSEMGSANEKLFF
-	TRBV6-2/TRBV6-3	many	TRBJ1-3	TGTGCCAGCAGTTACTCGAGGGACATGGAACGGTATTTT	CASSYSRDMERYF
-	TRBV11-2	-	TRBJ2-3	TGTGCCAGCAGTCAGGGGGGAGGGCCAGATACGCAGTATTTT	CASSQGGGPDTQYF
-	TRBV11-2	many	TRBJ1-4	TGTGCCAGCAGCTCCTTTAGGGAAAAACTGTTTTTT	CASSSFREKLFF
-	TRBV7-9	many	TRBJ2-3	TGTGCCAGCAGCTTGGCAGGGTTTTCACGCACAGATACGCAGTATTTT	CASSLAGFSRTDTQYF
-	TRBV10-3	-	TRBJ2-4	TGTGCCATCAGTGATCCGATTGGGGCCAAAAACATTCAGTACTTC	CAISDPIGAKNIQYF
-	TRBV28	-	TRBJ1-2	TGTGCCAGCAGTAAGCCGGGGAGAACCTATGGCTACACCTTC	CASSKPGRTYGYTF
TRBD1	TRBV10-3	many	TRBJ1-5	TGTGCCATCAGTGATCAAATCCAGGGGGCGATGGGCAATCAGCCCCAGCATTTT	CAISDQIQGAMGNQPQHF
-	TRBV12-3/TRBV12-4	many	TRBJ1-2	TGTGCCAGCAGTCCACAGGGTACCTATGGCTACACCTTC	CASSPQGTYGYTF
TRBD1	TRBV4-1	many	TRBJ2-7	TGCGCCAGCAGCCTACACTCGACCGGGACAGGGGCCTACGAGCAGTACTTC	CASSLHSTGTGAYEQYF
TRBD1	TRBV6-9	-	TRBJ2-3	TGTGCCAGCAGTTACGTGGGGACAGGGGGCCCAGATACGCAGTATTTT	CASSYVGTGGPDTQYF
-	TRBV5-1	-	TRBJ2-5	TGCGCCAGCAGCTTGGATCCAGGGGAAGAGACCCAGTACTTC	CASSLDPGEETQYF
-	TRBV6-2/TRBV6-3	few	TRBJ2-1	TGTGCCAGCAGTTATACAGCCTCTGGACGACGGGCCAATGAGCAGTTCTTC	CASSYTASGRRANEQFF
-	TRBV5-6	many	TRBJ2-5	TGTGCCAGCAGCTTGATTGGAGGTCAAGAGACCCAGTACTTC	CASSLIGGQETQYF
-	TRBV28	-	TRBJ2-2	TGTGCCAGCAGTTTCCGGGTGAACACCGGGGAGCTGTTTTTT	CASSFRVNTGELFF
-	TRBV28	-	TRBJ2-4	TGTGCCAGCAGTTGGCGAATGGGTAAAAACATTCAGTACTTC	CASSWRMGKNIQYF
-	TRBV19	few	TRBJ2-1	TGTGCCAGTAGTGCTATTGGGTCAACGGGGTACAATGAGCAGTTCTTC	CASSAIGSTGYNEQFF
-	TRBV19	many	TRBJ1-4	TGTGCCAGTAGTATAGTGCTGTTGGGGACCGGAAATGAAAAACTGTTTTTT	CASSIVLLGTGNEKLFF
TRBD1	TRBV12-3/TRBV12-4	few	TRBJ2-3	TGTGCCTGCAAGACAGGGGCAGATACGCAGTATTTT	CACKTGADTQYF
-	TRBV5-8	-	TRBJ2-7	TGTGCCAGCAGCTGGCCTCTTGGCATCTCCTACGAGCAGTACTTC	CASSWPLGISYEQYF
-	TRBV28	-	TRBJ1-5	TGTGCCAGCAGCATAGGGGGGGCCGTAAAGCCCCAGCATTTT	CASSIGGAVKPQHF
TRBD2	TRBV7-9	many	TRBJ2-1	TGTGCCAGCAGCTTATCTAGCGGGGACAATGAGCAGTTCTTC	CASSLSSGDNEQFF